This entry is about one T cell receptor (beta chain). Its antigen is not identified. Sequenced by immunoSEQ multiplex PCR; TCRdb stores in-frame clones only, minus some. The sample shows about 2.4 million clones, under 95% of them seen only once. Germline CDR1 SGHRS, CDR2 YFSETQ. V was clipped by 4 bases and J by 3 bases; unmatched bases: 7. This CDR3 has 15 amino acids. None of the donors, who were healthy HIV-negative adults, had recently had acute infections or vaccinations. This sample stems from a study of shared clonotypes between healthy human individuals. General study findings and limits: Depth of sequencing was expected to influence donor clonotype sharing.

Sequencing input: naive CD4+ T cells from PBMCs. The sample's subset: CD45RA+ positively selected. The TCR comes from a man younger than 35 in good health. Some clones in this sample may be carry-over from other donors' samples. The V call is TRBV5-1, the J call TRBJ2-5, with 9 bases lining up with TRBD1. CDR3 coding DNA: TGCGCCAGCAGCGCACAGGGGGCGCGGGAAGAGACCCAGTACTTC. Its protein product is CASSAQGAREETQYF.